The table lists the clone carrying this T cell receptor beta chain with a few counts. Its target is not known. This sample was included in a study of blood T cells in healthy people across ages. Overall study findings and caveats: Higher diversity and more naive CD4+ cells were features of long-lived donors, compared to aged donors.

The use of a sample-barcoded 5' primer and a J-beta primer mix characterized a second PCR of roughly 6 to 11 cycles. TCRdb fed the 5' RACE reads into MiXCR, producing one record per CDR3 protein. In the table there are approximately 580,000 distinct CDR3 sequences, under 30% of which are singletons. This CDR3 has 14 residues. Germline lookup yields CDR1 DFQATT and CDR2 SNEGSKA (reference sequence). Deletions cut 3 bases from V and 4 bases from J, with 15 bases between. Separately, the same data were catalogued under a study of T cells of mothers and their children. From that report: Sequencing revealed no T cell clones that were persistent and microchimeric.

Material: blood. The receptor comes from a boy aged 10-17 years in good health. V gene TRBV20-1 combines with J gene TRBJ1-2; D is uncertain. CDR3 nucleotide sequence: TGCAGTGCTAGTACAAGGTCTCTACTCTATGGCTACACCTTC. This gives the protein CSASTRSLLYGYTF.